The subject of this entry is one TCR beta chain. What it recognizes is unknown. TCRdb re-analysed the reads in MiXCR, keeping a single row per CDR3 protein. The sample holds about 320,000 distinct CDR3 sequences, over 7.5% seen once. This entry comes from a study of T cell repertoires in cytomegalovirus infection. On the study more broadly: Signatures in public TCR beta sequences pointed to both CMV infection and matching HLA type. Findings of the study overall: Cumulative public TCR beta family frequency identified carriers of CMV plus the relevant HLA.

Germline CDR1 reads LGHNA; CDR2 reads YNFKEQ. This CDR3 is 15 amino acids long. The V gene lost 0 bases and the J gene lost 6 bases, with 14 bases spanning the gap. The rearrangement links TRBV4-2 to TRBJ1-2; D perhaps matches TRBD1 (5 bases). Material for sequencing was PBMCs. The receptor was derived from a human donor in good health (CMV status not recorded). Some clones in this sample may be carry-over from other donors' samples. CDR3 sequence: CASSQDRRDGDGYTF. The CDR3 DNA reads as TGTGCCAGCAGCCAAGACCGCAGGGATGGGGATGGCTACACCTTC.